This section outlines one T cell receptor (beta chain) sequence together with its context. This entry comes from a study of blood T cell repertoires in COVID-19. Study information: Some COVID-19 samples were acute and others convalescent; all came from the United States, Italy and Spain. Sample material is recorded as cDNA or gDNA derived from T cells, B-cell-depleted T cells, or PBMCs.

V lost 0 bases and J lost 5, with 14 bases in between. The CDR3 consists of 15 residues. The germline CDR1 and CDR2 sequences are SGDLS and YYNGEE. The assay was immunoSEQ multiplex PCR, and TCRdb's table has in-frame clones only and misses some. Here the sample spans about 420,000 clones, over 85% being singletons. Enrolment of Seattle patients took place during active infection, and they were followed longitudinally. The clonotype comes from a man between 18 and 35 years old with COVID-19, enrolled during active disease. The rearrangement links TRBV9 to TRBJ2-5; possible D gene TRBD1, 6 bases. Sequencing was carried out using peripheral blood. The CDR3 spells CASSVGPGRGETQYF. CDR3 DNA: TGTGCCAGCAGCGTAGGACCCGGAAGGGGGGAGACCCAGTACTTC. Full variable domain (missing parts from reference TRBV9 and TRBJ2-5): DSGVTQTPKHLITATGQRVTLRCSPRSGDLSVYWYQQSLDQGLQFLIQYYNGEERAKGNILERFSAQQFPDLHSELNLSSLELGDSALYFCASSVGPGRGETQYFGPGTRLLVL.